The 18 T cell receptor beta chains reported below all come from one sample, sequenced in a study of T cell changes during pregnancy in multiple sclerosis. Sequenced by immunoSEQ multiplex PCR; TCRdb stores in-frame clones only, minus some. The sample includes more than 35,000 clones, about 89% of them seen just once. This specimen was CD4+ T cells from peripheral blood mononuclear cells, taken in the third trimester of pregnancy. These receptors all come from a female donor in good health, enrolled as a control in a pregnancy study.

The table lists this clone with a count of one. The chain links TRBV6-5 to TRBJ2-5; D possibly corresponds to TRBD2 (6 bases). V dropped 4 bases and J dropped 5 bases, with 8 bases sitting between them. CDR1 is MNHEY and CDR2 is SVGAGI in the germline V gene. The CDR3 totals 12 residues. The CDR3: CASSSGVETQYF. The CDR3 DNA reads as TGTGCCAGCAGTTCGGGAGTCGAGACCCAGTACTTC.

This clone was detected only once. The chain uses TRBV5-1 and TRBJ2-3, with TRBD2 matching over 8 bases. V shed 3 bases, J shed 0 bases, and the junction held 3 bases outside the gene matches. The CDR3 contains 15 residues. Germline CDR1 reads SGHRS; CDR2 reads YFSETQ. CDR3 in DNA: TGCGCCAGCAGCTCAGTAGCGGGGAGCACAGATACGCAGTATTTT. It specifies CASSSVAGSTDTQYF. Using reference TRBV5-1 and TRBJ2-3 for the parts outside the CDR3, the full variable domain is KAGVTQTPRYLIKTRGQQVTLSCSPISGHRSVSWYQQTPGQGLQFLFEYFSETQRNKGNFPGRFSGRQFSNSRSEMNVSTLELGDSALYLCASSSVAGSTDTQYFGPGTRLTVL.

The chain employs TRBV7-6 and TRBJ2-3, with 16 bases fitting TRBD2. Germline CDR1 and CDR2: SGHVS and FNYEAQ. The CDR3 extends over 18 amino acids. The V segment lost 5 bases and the J segment 4 bases; nucleotides outside the gene matches: 9. DNA for the CDR3: TGTGCCAGCAGCCCAGGGACTAGCGGGGGGGCCGTGGCAGATACGCAGTATTTT. This encodes CASSPGTSGGAVADTQYF.

The chain uses TRBV18 and TRBJ1-4; 8 bases match TRBD1. The CDR3 is made up of 14 amino acids. From germline, CDR1 is KGHSH and CDR2 LQKENI. Trimming at V came to 4 bases and at J to 5 bases, leaving 3 bases not matched to a gene. The CDR3 is CASSRTGMNEKLFF. CDR3 DNA sequence: TGTGCCAGCTCACGGACAGGGATGAATGAAAAACTGTTTTTT. Looking up the rest from reference TRBV18 and TRBJ1-4 gives the full variable domain: NAGVMQNPRHLVRRRGQEARLRCSPMKGHSHVYWYRQLPEEGLKFMVYLQKENIIDESGMPKERFSAEFPKEGPSILRIQQVVRGDSAAYFCASSRTGMNEKLFFGSGTQLSVL.

The chain joins TRBV5-4 to TRBJ1-1, with a tentative D call TRBD1 (6 bases). The germline CDR1 and CDR2 sequences are SGHNT and YYREEE (reference sequence). This CDR3 has 13 amino acids. The V gene lost 4 bases and the J gene lost 5 bases, with 12 bases spanning the gap. DNA of the CDR3: TGTGCCAGCAGCGATGGGGGCGGGACTGAAGCTTTCTTT. Protein product: CASSDGGGTEAFF.

This rearrangement joins TRBV7-9 to TRBJ1-1; D might be TRBD1 (6 bases). The germline V and J ends were trimmed by 5 bases and 7 bases, with 14 bases remaining between them. The CDR3 is 13 amino acids. In germline, CDR1 is SEHNR, CDR2 FQNEAQ (reference sequence). The CDR3 DNA sequence: TGTGCCAGCAGCCTTCTTTGGACAGATGAAGCTTTCTTT. Protein: CASSLLWTDEAFF. The variable domain in full, completed from reference TRBV7-9 and TRBJ1-1, reads DTGVSQNPRHKITKRGQNVTFRCDPISEHNRLYWYRQTLGQGPEFLTYFQNEAQLEKSRLLSDRFSAERPKGSFSTLEIQRTEQGDSAMYLCASSLLWTDEAFFGQGTRLTVV.

The gene calls are TRBV28 and TRBJ1-3, with 7 bases fitting TRBD1. Germline assignment: CDR1 MDHEN and CDR2 SYDVKM. The J segment lost 2 bases and the V segment lost 6 bases, leaving 4 bases of the junction unmatched. The CDR3 totals 14 residues. This chain's CDR3 is CASSSTGAGNTIYF. The DNA of the CDR3 is TGTGCCAGCAGCTCAACAGGGGCTGGAAACACCATATATTTT.

This chain joins TRBV9 and TRBJ1-5; 8 bases map to TRBD1. Germline V gives CDR1 SGDLS, CDR2 YYNGEE. The CDR3 covers 14 residues. V lost 3 bases, J lost 3 bases, and 2 bases stayed unmatched. DNA for the CDR3: TGTGCCAGCAGCGCGACAGGGGACAATCAGCCCCAGCATTTT. Translated: CASSATGDNQPQHF.

The J gene is TRBJ1-5, the V gene TRBV2; D is perhaps TRBD1 (5 bases). Per germline, CDR1 SNHLY and CDR2 FYNNEI. The V gene lost 0 bases and the J gene lost 4 bases, with 7 bases spanning the gap. The CDR3 spans 14 residues. In DNA, the CDR3 is TGTGCCAGCAGTGAAGCGAACAGGAATCAGCCCCAGCATTTT. Its translation: CASSEANRNQPQHF.

This rearrangement joins TRBV30 to TRBJ2-7, with D tentatively TRBD1 (6 bases). Germline V lookup: CDR1 GTSNPN, CDR2 SVGIG (reference sequence). The CDR3 sequence is 12 residues long. V was clipped by 2 bases and J by 2 bases, with 7 bases between them. CDR3 DNA sequence: TGTGCCTGGAGTAGACAGGCCTACGAGCAGTACTTC. The encoded protein is CAWSRQAYEQYF.

V usage is TRBV5-1 and J usage is TRBJ1-3; 8 bases line up with TRBD1. Germline CDR1 is SGHRS and CDR2 is YFSETQ. Unmatched junction bases numbered 2, after V lost 7 bases and J lost 2 bases. The CDR3 contains 13 residues. The CDR3 loop is CASGQGTGNTIYF. DNA for the CDR3: TGCGCCAGCGGACAGGGTACTGGAAACACCATATATTTT.

The rearrangement links TRBV10-3 to TRBJ2-7, with D possibly TRBD2 on 7 matching bases. This CDR3 has 16 residues. Trimming shortened V by 6 bases and J by 0 bases, and 18 bases separated the two germline ends. Germline V gene data show CDR1 as ENHRY and CDR2 as SYGVKD. The CDR3 nucleotides read TGTGCCATCAGCCATGGAGGCGGGGGCCTCTCCTACGAGCAGTACTTC. Its protein is CAISHGGGGLSYEQYF.

This chain links TRBV9 with TRBJ2-1; 13 bases match TRBD2. CDR3 size: 16 residues. The germline V gene encodes CDR1 SGDLS and CDR2 YYNGEE. With V trimmed by 4 bases and J by 6 bases, 7 bases remained unmatched. CDR3 sequence: CASSPRTSGRSNEQFF. CDR3 DNA: TGTGCCAGCAGCCCTCGGACTAGCGGGAGATCCAATGAGCAGTTCTTC. The full variable domain, in which reference TRBV9 and TRBJ2-1 provide the parts outside the CDR3, is DSGVTQTPKHLITATGQRVTLRCSPRSGDLSVYWYQQSLDQGLQFLIQYYNGEERAKGNILERFSAQQFPDLHSELNLSSLELGDSALYFCASSPRTSGRSNEQFFGPGTRLTVL.

Only a few counts were recorded for this clone. The V and J genes are TRBV5-5 and TRBJ1-3, with D hard to call. CDR1 is SGHKS and CDR2 is YYEKEE in the germline V gene (reference sequence). The CDR3 length is 15 residues. V was trimmed by 3 bases and J by 2 bases, leaving 12 bases between them. This CDR3 is CASSSRGDPGNTIYF. CDR3 DNA sequence: TGTGCCAGCAGCTCCCGGGGAGACCCTGGAAACACCATATATTTT. The whole variable domain, filled in from reference TRBV5-5 and TRBJ1-3, reads DAGVTQSPTHLIKTRGQQVTLRCSPISGHKSVSWYQQVLGQGPQFIFQYYEKEERGRGNFPDRFSARQFPNYSSELNVNALLLGDSALYLCASSSRGDPGNTIYFGEGSWLTVV.

The rearrangement links TRBV19 to TRBJ2-7, with a weak D call TRBD2 (6 bases). Between the trimmed V and J ends, which lost 7 bases and 0 bases, there was a span of 16 bases. There are 15 residues in the CDR3. The germline V gene encodes CDR1 LNHDA and CDR2 SQIVND (reference sequence). DNA of the CDR3: TGTGCCAGTAACGCGGGACCATCGGGCTCCTACGAGCAGTACTTC. Translation: CASNAGPSGSYEQYF.

The rearrangement joins TRBV19 to TRBJ1-1; weak D call: TRBD1 (6 bases). The germline V gene encodes CDR1 LNHDA and CDR2 SQIVND (reference sequence). V lost 0 bases, J lost 5 bases, and 7 bases lay in between. There are 13 residues in the CDR3. The CDR3 protein is CASSIDGTTEAFF. CDR3 bases: TGTGCCAGTAGTATAGATGGGACAACTGAAGCTTTCTTT.

The gene calls are TRBV27 and TRBJ2-7; D remains unclear. There are 12 residues in the CDR3. The V and J ends lost 5 bases and 5 bases respectively, with 10 bases between them. Germline V gene sequence: CDR1 MNHEY, CDR2 SMNVEV (reference sequence). The CDR3 loop is CASSPRRNEQYF. In nucleotides, the CDR3 is TGTGCCAGCAGTCCCCGTAGAAACGAGCAGTACTTC.

This clone came up once. The chain couples TRBV4-2 to TRBJ1-2; no clear D. Germline CDR1 is LGHNA and CDR2 is YNFKEQ. Deletions cut 0 bases from V and 8 bases from J, with 7 bases between. This CDR3 is 12 amino acids long. As DNA, the CDR3 is TGTGCCAGCAGCCAAGATTCCCGGGGCTACACCTTC. The encoded protein is CASSQDSRGYTF.